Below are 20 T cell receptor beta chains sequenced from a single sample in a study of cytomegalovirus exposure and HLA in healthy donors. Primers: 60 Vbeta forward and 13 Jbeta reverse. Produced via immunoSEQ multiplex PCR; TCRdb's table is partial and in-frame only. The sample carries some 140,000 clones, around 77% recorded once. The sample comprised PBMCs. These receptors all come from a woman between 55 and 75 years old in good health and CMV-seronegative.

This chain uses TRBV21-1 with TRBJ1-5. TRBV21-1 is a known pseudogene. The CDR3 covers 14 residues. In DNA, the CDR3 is TGTGCCAGCAGCCATCGGGATAGCAATCAGCCCCAGCATTTT. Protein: CASSHRDSNQPQHF.

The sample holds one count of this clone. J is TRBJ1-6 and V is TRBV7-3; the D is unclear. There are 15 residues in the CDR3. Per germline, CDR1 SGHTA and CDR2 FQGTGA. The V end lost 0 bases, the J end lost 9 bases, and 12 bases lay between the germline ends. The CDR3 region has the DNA TGTGCCAGCAGCTTAACGCGGGCGGGCGGTTCACCCCTCCACTTT. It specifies CASSLTRAGGSPLHF.

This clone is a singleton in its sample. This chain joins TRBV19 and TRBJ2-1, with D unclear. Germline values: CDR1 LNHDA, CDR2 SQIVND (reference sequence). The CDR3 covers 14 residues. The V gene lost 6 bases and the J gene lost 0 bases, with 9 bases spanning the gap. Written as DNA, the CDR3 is TGTGCCAGTAGACACAGAAGCTCCTACAATGAGCAGTTCTTC. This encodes CASRHRSSYNEQFF. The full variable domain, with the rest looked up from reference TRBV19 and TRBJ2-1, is DGGITQSPKYLFRKEGQNVTLSCEQNLNHDAMYWYRQDPGQGLRLIYYSQIVNDFQKGDIAEGYSVSREKKESFPLTVTSAQKNPTAFYLCASRHRSSYNEQFFGPGTRLTVL.

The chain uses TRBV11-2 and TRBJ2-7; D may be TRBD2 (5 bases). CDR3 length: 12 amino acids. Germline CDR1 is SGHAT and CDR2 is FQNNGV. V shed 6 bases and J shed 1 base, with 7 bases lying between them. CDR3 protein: CASRSGSYEQYF. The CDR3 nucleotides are TGTGCCAGCAGGAGCGGATCCTACGAGCAGTACTTC. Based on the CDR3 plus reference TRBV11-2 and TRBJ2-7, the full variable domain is EAGVAQSPRYKIIEKRQSVAFWCNPISGHATLYWYQQILGQGPKLLIQFQNNGVVDDSQLPKDRFSAERLKGVDSTLKIQPAKLEDSAVYLCASRSGSYEQYFGPGTRLTVT.

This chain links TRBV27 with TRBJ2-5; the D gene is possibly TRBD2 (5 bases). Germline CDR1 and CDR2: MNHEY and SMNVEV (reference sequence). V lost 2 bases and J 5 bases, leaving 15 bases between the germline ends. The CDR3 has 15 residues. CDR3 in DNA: TGTGCCAGCAGTTTAAATGGGGTACCGGGGGAGACCCAGTACTTC. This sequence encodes CASSLNGVPGETQYF.

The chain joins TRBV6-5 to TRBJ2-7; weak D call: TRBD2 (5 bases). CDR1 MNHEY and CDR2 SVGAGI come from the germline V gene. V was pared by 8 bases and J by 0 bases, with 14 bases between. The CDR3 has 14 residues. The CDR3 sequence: CASGEGRGSYEQYF. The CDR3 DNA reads TGTGCCAGCGGAGAAGGTCGGGGCTCCTACGAGCAGTACTTC.

The CDR3 here is CASSRSRASGEPQHF. The CDR3 DNA reads TGTGCCAGCAGCCGAAGTCGGGCTAGCGGAGAGCCCCAGCATTTT. This chain joins TRBV7-6 and TRBJ1-5; D not certain. V lost 5 bases to trimming and J lost 8 bases, with 19 bases between them. The CDR3 length is 15 residues. CDR1 SGHVS and CDR2 FNYEAQ come from the germline V gene.

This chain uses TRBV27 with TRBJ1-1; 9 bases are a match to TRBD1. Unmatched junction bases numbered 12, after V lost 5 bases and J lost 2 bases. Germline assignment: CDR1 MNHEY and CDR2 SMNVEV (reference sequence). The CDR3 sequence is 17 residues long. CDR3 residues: CASSRDRARVTNTEAFF. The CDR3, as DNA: TGTGCCAGCAGTAGGGACAGGGCTAGGGTGACTAACACTGAAGCTTTCTTT.

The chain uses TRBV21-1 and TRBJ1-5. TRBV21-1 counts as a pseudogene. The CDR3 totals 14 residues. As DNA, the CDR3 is TGTGCCAGCAGCAAAGGGGAGGCCAATCAGCCCCAGCATTTT. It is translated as CASSKGEANQPQHF.

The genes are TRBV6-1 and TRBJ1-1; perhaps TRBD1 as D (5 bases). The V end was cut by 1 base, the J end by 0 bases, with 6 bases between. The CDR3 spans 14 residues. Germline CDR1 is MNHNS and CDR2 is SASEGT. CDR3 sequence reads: CASSEGQMNTEAFF. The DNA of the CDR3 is TGTGCCAGCAGTGAAGGACAGATGAACACTGAAGCTTTCTTT.

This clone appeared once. The CDR3 loop reads CASRISGSTHNEQFF. CDR3 DNA sequence: TGTGCCAGCAGAATTAGCGGGAGTACGCACAATGAGCAGTTCTTC. The chain links TRBV27 to TRBJ2-1, with TRBD2 matching 9 bases. Trimming removed 6 bases from V and 5 bases from J; junction bases left unmatched: 8. This CDR3 spans 15 amino acids. Germline V gene lookup returns CDR1 MNHEY and CDR2 SMNVEV (reference sequence).

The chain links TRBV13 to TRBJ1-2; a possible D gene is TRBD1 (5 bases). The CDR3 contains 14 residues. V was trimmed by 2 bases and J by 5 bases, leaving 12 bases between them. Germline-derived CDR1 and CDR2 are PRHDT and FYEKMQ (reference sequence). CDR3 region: CASSLRLQVYGYTF. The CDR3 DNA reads TGTGCCAGCAGCTTAAGGTTACAGGTTTATGGCTACACCTTC.

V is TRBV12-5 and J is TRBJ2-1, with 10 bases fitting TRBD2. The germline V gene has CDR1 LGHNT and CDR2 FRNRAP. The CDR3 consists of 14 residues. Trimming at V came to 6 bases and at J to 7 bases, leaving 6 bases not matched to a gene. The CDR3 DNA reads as TGTGCTAGTGGACCGGGACTAGCGATTAATGAGCAGTTCTTC. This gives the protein CASGPGLAINEQFF.

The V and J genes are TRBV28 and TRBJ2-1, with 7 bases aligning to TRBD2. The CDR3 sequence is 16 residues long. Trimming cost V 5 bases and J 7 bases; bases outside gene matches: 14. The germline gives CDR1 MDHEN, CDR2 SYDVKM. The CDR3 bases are TGTGCCAGCAGTACCACTTTTGGCGGGAGAGTGAATGAGCAGTTCTTC. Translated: CASSTTFGGRVNEQFF.

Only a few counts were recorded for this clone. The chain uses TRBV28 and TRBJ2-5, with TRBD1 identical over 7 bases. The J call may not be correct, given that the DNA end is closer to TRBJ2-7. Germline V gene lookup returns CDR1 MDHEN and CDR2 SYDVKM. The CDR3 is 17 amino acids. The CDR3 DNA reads TGTGCCAGCAGTTTGTTAGGCCAGGGACAGAGCTCCTACGAGCAGTACTTC. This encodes CASSLLGQGQSSYEQYF.

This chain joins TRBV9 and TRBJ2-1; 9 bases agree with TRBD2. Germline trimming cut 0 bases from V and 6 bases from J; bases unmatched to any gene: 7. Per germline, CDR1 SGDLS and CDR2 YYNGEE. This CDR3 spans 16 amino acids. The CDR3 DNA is TGTGCCAGCAGCGTAGCTATGGTAGCGGGAGTCAATGAGCAGTTCTTC. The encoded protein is CASSVAMVAGVNEQFF.

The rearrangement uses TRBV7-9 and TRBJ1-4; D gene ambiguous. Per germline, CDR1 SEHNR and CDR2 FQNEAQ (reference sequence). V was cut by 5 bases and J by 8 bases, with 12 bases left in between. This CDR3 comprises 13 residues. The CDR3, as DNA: TGTGCCAGCAGCAACCCTCTTGAGGAAAAACTGTTTTTT. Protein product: CASSNPLEEKLFF.

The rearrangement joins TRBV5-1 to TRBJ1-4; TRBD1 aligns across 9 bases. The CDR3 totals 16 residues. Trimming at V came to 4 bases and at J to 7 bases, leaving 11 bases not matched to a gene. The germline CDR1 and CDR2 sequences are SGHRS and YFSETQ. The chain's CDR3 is CASSLGGQGVGEKLFF. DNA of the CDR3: TGCGCCAGCAGCCTTGGGGGACAGGGTGTGGGTGAAAAACTGTTTTTT.

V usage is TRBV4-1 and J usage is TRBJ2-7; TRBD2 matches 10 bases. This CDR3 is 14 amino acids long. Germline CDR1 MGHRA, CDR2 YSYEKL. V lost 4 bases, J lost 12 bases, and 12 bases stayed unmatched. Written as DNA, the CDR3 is TGCGCCAGCAGCCCAATAGCGGGGGGCAACTCTCGGTACTTC. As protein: CASSPIAGGNSRYF.

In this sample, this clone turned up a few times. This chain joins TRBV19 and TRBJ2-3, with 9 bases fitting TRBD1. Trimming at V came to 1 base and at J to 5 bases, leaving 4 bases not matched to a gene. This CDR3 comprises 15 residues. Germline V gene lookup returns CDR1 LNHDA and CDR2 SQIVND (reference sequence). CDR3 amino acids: CASSIGTGEVDTQYF. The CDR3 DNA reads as TGTGCCAGTAGTATAGGGACAGGGGAGGTAGATACGCAGTATTTT.